This T cell receptor (beta chain) was documented in a study of PD-L1 blockade in urothelial cancer. Background on the study: The researchers analyzed blood 3 weeks (second dose) and 6 weeks after treatment start.

TCRdb's copy holds only in-frame clones and misses some; the assay was immunoSEQ multiplex PCR. The sample lists about 30,000 clones; roughly 83% were seen once. Trimming took 4 bases from V and 4 from J; bases not matched to a gene: 5. The CDR3 covers 15 residues. The germline CDR1 and CDR2 sequences are SGHRS and YFSETQ. Time point reported: peripheral blood 6 weeks after treatment start. The receptor comes from an older man with urothelial cancer. The specimen was PBMCs, collected around atezolizumab (anti-PD-L1) treatment. J is TRBJ1-5 and V is TRBV5-1; 10 bases align to TRBD1. The CDR3 loop reads CASSPRTGGNQPQHF. CDR3 DNA: TGCGCCAGCAGCCCGCGGACAGGGGGAAATCAGCCCCAGCATTTT.